This T cell receptor (beta chain) was obtained from a study of OX40 agonist ivuxolimab in advanced cancers. Germline V gene lookup returns CDR1 MGHRA and CDR2 YSYEKL. The CDR3 consists of 16 residues. With 3 bases removed from V and 5 bases from J, the gap between germline ends came to 17 bases. The repertoire was sequenced with immunoSEQ multiplex PCR; TCRdb's copy has only in-frame clones and lacks some. The table records some 80,000 clones, approximately 84% of them present only once. This TCR was recovered from an adult with an advanced solid tumor such as melanoma, head and neck, liver or kidney cancer. The specimen was CD4+ or CD8+ T cells sorted from blood, collected in a trial of the OX40 agonist ivuxolimab. V usage is TRBV4-1 and J usage is TRBJ2-1; D may correspond to TRBD1 or TRBD2 (5 bases each). The CDR3 here is CASSQSGRNTHNEQFF. Written as DNA, the CDR3 is TGCGCCAGCAGCCAGTCAGGGAGAAACACGCACAATGAGCAGTTCTTC.